The 5 T cell receptor beta chains below all came from one sample that was sequenced in a study of a mutant IDH1 vaccine in newly diagnosed glioma. The sample's time point: week 23, last vaccination. Vaccinated patients received 300 ug of mutant IDH1 20-mer peptide per dose, with topical imiquimod. Data came from immunoSEQ multiplex PCR; TCRdb stores just in-frame clones and leaves some out. The table includes 60,000 or so clones, approximately 84% detected once. These receptors have no identified antigens. Sequencing was performed on PBMCs, taken from a glioma patient whose treatment included an IDH1 peptide vaccine. All receptors come from a man aged 25-45 years with glioma.

This rearrangement joins TRBV7-9 to TRBJ1-1; D gene ambiguous. The V gene lost 2 bases and the J gene lost 6 bases, with 16 bases spanning the gap. This CDR3 region has 15 residues. Germline-derived CDR1 and CDR2 are SEHNR and FQNEAQ (reference sequence). The CDR3, as DNA: TGTGCCAGCAGCTTAATACCTAACAACCCCTCTGAAGCTTTCTTT. Translation: CASSLIPNNPSEAFF.

This clone was seen once. V and J are TRBV5-1 and TRBJ2-7, with 10 bases identical to TRBD1. The CDR3 covers 15 residues. Germline values: CDR1 SGHRS, CDR2 YFSETQ. The V segment lost 4 bases and the J segment 5 bases; nucleotides outside the gene matches: 9. The CDR3 DNA reads TGCGCCAGCAGCGACCCGGACAGGGGGTTCCACGAGCAGTACTTC. It codes for CASSDPDRGFHEQYF.

The rearrangement joins TRBV6-6 to TRBJ1-4, with 10 bases lining up with TRBD1. The CDR3 spans 15 residues. The germline gives CDR1 MNHNY, CDR2 SVGAGI (reference sequence). V gave up 6 bases and J gave up 8 bases; unmatched junction bases: 9. The CDR3 DNA follows: TGTGCCAGCAGGGACCGGGACAGGGGAGGGGAAAAACTGTTTTTT. It yields the protein CASRDRDRGGEKLFF.

J is TRBJ2-5 and V is TRBV18, with 10 bases that match TRBD1. Germline values: CDR1 KGHSH, CDR2 LQKENI. Trimming removed 6 bases from V and 1 base from J; junction bases left unmatched: 8. The CDR3 is 16 residues long. DNA of the CDR3: TGTGCCAGCTCTCGGACTGACAGGGGGCCCCAAGAGACCCAGTACTTC. Translating it yields CASSRTDRGPQETQYF. Together with reference TRBV18 and TRBJ2-5, the CDR3 gives the full variable domain: NAGVMQNPRHLVRRRGQEARLRCSPMKGHSHVYWYRQLPEEGLKFMVYLQKENIIDESGMPKERFSAEFPKEGPSILRIQQVVRGDSAAYFCASSRTDRGPQETQYFGPGTRLLVL.

This chain connects TRBV6-5 to TRBJ2-7; TRBD1 aligns across 7 bases. The CDR3 contains 14 residues. The germline V gene encodes CDR1 MNHEY and CDR2 SVGAGI. V lost 0 bases, J lost 3 bases, and 2 bases stayed unmatched. CDR3 amino acids: CASSYSGQVYEQYF. CDR3 nucleotides: TGTGCCAGCAGTTACTCTGGACAGGTCTACGAGCAGTACTTC.